This T cell receptor beta chain stems from a study of shared clonotypes between healthy human individuals. As for the study in general: With ages of 18 to 49, the donors were a couple of women and three men.

The study's findings and limits: Enrolling few donors narrowed the genetic and exposure-history diversity that was represented.

After removal of 8 bases from V and 7 bases from J, the junction contained 8 bases not matched to a gene. CDR1 SNHLY and CDR2 FYNNEI come from the germline V gene. The CDR3 is 15 amino acids. In the original workflow: ImmunoSEQ output held junction-only sequences without quality scores, so filtering differed. Sequenced by immunoSEQ multiplex PCR; TCRdb stores in-frame clones only, minus some. V and J calls and clone size are as listed in that table; D and trimming were resolved from the DNA. Of about 490,000 clones detected, about three quarters appear once; the ten largest clones hold about an eighth. Details on this clone: Its antigen remains unknown.

The receptor comes from a woman in her thirties or forties in good health. Some clones in this sample may be carry-over from other donors' samples. J is TRBJ2-2 and V is TRBV2; 12 positions agree with TRBD2. Material: PBMCs. CDR3 bases: TGTGCCAGCTCTATACTAGCGGGAGGTGGCGGGGAGCTGTTTTTT. Its translation: CASSILAGGGGELFF. Together with reference TRBV2 and TRBJ2-2, the CDR3 gives the full variable domain: EPEVTQTPSHQVTQMGQEVILRCVPISNHLYFYWYRQILGQKVEFLVSFYNNEISEKSEIFDDQFSVERPDGSNFTLKIRSTKLEDSAMYFCASSILAGGGGELFFGEGSRLTVL.